The 30 T cell receptor beta chains presented below share a single source sample, sequenced in a study of control samples from healthy donors and cancer patients. This table comes from immunoSEQ multiplex PCR, and its TCRdb copy is limited to in-frame clones, with some not included. The sample lists roughly 120,000 clones, approximately 94% occurring once. The sequencing sample was made of PBMCs. The origin of the receptors is a man aged 50-59 years with head and neck cancer.

The chain links TRBV4-2 to TRBJ2-2, with D unclear. V lost 0 bases and J lost 9, with 5 bases in between. CDR3 length: 12 residues. Per germline, CDR1 LGHNA and CDR2 YNFKEQ. The CDR3 DNA reads as TGTGCCAGCAGCCAAGACCGAAGGGAGCTGTTTTTT. Translation: CASSQDRRELFF.

This clone is a singleton in its sample. The rearrangement links TRBV19 to TRBJ1-1; 10 bases are shared with TRBD1. V shed 5 bases, J shed 5 bases, and the junction held 2 bases outside the gene matches. Germline loops: CDR1 LNHDA, CDR2 SQIVND (reference sequence). CDR3 length: 13 residues. This CDR3 is CASSRDRGTEAFF. DNA of the CDR3: TGTGCCAGTAGTCGGGACAGGGGAACTGAAGCTTTCTTT. Combining the CDR3 with reference TRBV19 and TRBJ1-1 gives the whole variable domain DGGITQSPKYLFRKEGQNVTLSCEQNLNHDAMYWYRQDPGQGLRLIYYSQIVNDFQKGDIAEGYSVSREKKESFPLTVTSAQKNPTAFYLCASSRDRGTEAFFGQGTRLTVV.

This chain's CDR3 is CASSLGERDEQYF. The CDR3 bases are TGTGCCAGCAGCTTGGGGGAGCGGGACGAGCAGTACTTC. This sequence joins TRBV5-4 and TRBJ2-7; possible D gene TRBD2, 6 bases. Trimming pared 0 bases from V and 5 bases from J, leaving 9 bases between. Germline V CDR1 and CDR2: SGHNT, YYREEE (reference sequence). The CDR3 consists of 13 residues.

Written as DNA, the CDR3 is TGTGCCAGCAGTGACCTCTTCCGGAGCTCCTACAATGAGCAGTTCTTC. Amino acid sequence: CASSDLFRSSYNEQFF. This chain links TRBV6-1 with TRBJ2-1, with D uncertain. Germline V gives CDR1 MNHNS, CDR2 SASEGT. CDR3 length: 16 residues. V lost 3 bases and J 0 bases, leaving 12 bases between the germline ends.

This clone was observed a few times. The chain is built from TRBV24-1 and TRBJ2-2; tentatively, D is TRBD1 (7 bases). The ends were cut back, 6 bases at V and 5 bases at J, with 12 bases in the middle. CDR1 KGHDR and CDR2 SFDVKD come from the germline V gene. The CDR3 sequence is 14 residues long. CDR3 DNA: TGTGCCACCAGTTTACCAGGGGGGACCGGGGAGCTGTTTTTT. This sequence encodes CATSLPGGTGELFF.

V and J are TRBV5-4 and TRBJ1-2; D ambiguous. CDR3 length: 13 residues. V lost 6 bases and J 4 bases, leaving 13 bases between the germline ends. Germline lookup yields CDR1 SGHNT and CDR2 YYREEE (reference sequence). This chain's CDR3 is CASTLVGGYGYTF. DNA of the CDR3: TGTGCCAGCACCTTAGTGGGAGGCTATGGCTACACCTTC.

The chain links TRBV30 to TRBJ1-5; D is uncertain. The CDR3 covers 15 residues. V was cut by 3 bases and J by 5 bases, with 17 bases left in between. CDR1 GTSNPN and CDR2 SVGIG come from the germline V gene (reference sequence). The CDR3 loop reads CAWSRGVLRDQPQHF. The CDR3 DNA sequence: TGTGCCTGGAGCCGGGGAGTCCTCCGGGATCAGCCCCAGCATTTT. Based on the CDR3 plus reference TRBV30 and TRBJ1-5, the full variable domain is SQTIHQWPATLVQPVGSPLSLECTVEGTSNPNLYWYRQAAGRGLQLLFYSVGIGQISSEVPQNLSASRPQDRQFILSSKKLLLSDSGFYLCAWSRGVLRDQPQHFGDGTRLSIL.

The chain employs TRBV7-9 and TRBJ2-5; D is perhaps TRBD1 (6 bases). The germline V gene has CDR1 SEHNR and CDR2 FQNEAQ (reference sequence). The CDR3 consists of 15 residues. Between the trimmed V and J ends, which lost 2 bases and 1 base, there was a span of 11 bases. The CDR3 reads CASSLPYRVQETQYF. In DNA, the CDR3 is TGTGCCAGCAGCTTACCCTACAGGGTCCAAGAGACCCAGTACTTC.

This clone came up once. This rearrangement joins TRBV12-5 to TRBJ2-3; TRBD2 agrees at 16 bases. Germline V gene data show CDR1 as LGHNT and CDR2 as FRNRAP. V was pared by 3 bases and J by 7 bases, with 13 bases of the junction left unmatched. The length of the CDR3 is 19 residues. The CDR3 DNA is TGTGCTAGTGGTTTCGGGCCCTCGGGACTAGCGGGGGGGCCGCATACGCAGTATTTT. Protein product: CASGFGPSGLAGGPHTQYF.

The chain combines TRBV5-8 with TRBJ2-5, with TRBD1 matching 7 bases. CDR3 length: 13 amino acids. Germline V gene sequence: CDR1 SGHTS, CDR2 YDEGEE. V was pared by 4 bases and J by 5 bases, with 5 bases of the junction left unmatched. CDR3 sequence (DNA): TGTGCCAGCAGCCGGACAGGTTTGGAGACCCAGTACTTC. This translates into CASSRTGLETQYF.

The chain recombines TRBV27 with TRBJ2-6; no firm D call. CDR3 length: 19 residues. CDR1 is MNHEY, CDR2 SMNVEV, per germline (reference sequence). Trimming left V 3 bases short and J 0 bases short, with 18 bases between. The CDR3: CASSLSHRRVPSGANVLTF. CDR3 in DNA: TGTGCCAGCAGTTTGTCACACCGAAGGGTCCCCTCTGGGGCCAACGTCCTGACTTTC.

V and J are TRBV11-2 and TRBJ2-5; 8 nucleotides match TRBD2. This CDR3 has 16 residues. The J segment lost 4 bases and the V segment lost 5 bases, leaving 12 bases of the junction unmatched. The V gene's germline CDR1 is SGHAT and CDR2 FQNNGV. Here the CDR3 reads CASSTGGAGGRETQYF. DNA of the CDR3: TGTGCCAGCAGCACGGGCGGGGCGGGGGGAAGAGAGACCCAGTACTTC.

The V gene is TRBV18, the J gene TRBJ1-1; D call uncertain. The CDR3 extends over 15 amino acids. Trimming left V 6 bases short and J 3 bases short, with 17 bases between. The germline V gene encodes CDR1 KGHSH and CDR2 LQKENI. CDR3 residues: CASSSISGSDTEAFF. The CDR3 DNA reads TGTGCCAGCTCTTCGATCTCGGGGTCGGACACTGAAGCTTTCTTT.

This chain connects TRBV6-2 or TRBV6-3 to TRBJ1-1, with D hard to call. The CDR3 is made up of 13 amino acids. Trimming stripped 2 bases from V and 3 bases from J, with 7 bases between. The germline V gene encodes CDR1 MNHEY and CDR2 SVGEGT. In nucleotides, the CDR3 is TGTGCCAGCAGTTACGGGGAATACACTGAAGCTTTCTTT. Its protein is CASSYGEYTEAFF.

This clone showed up just a few times. This chain joins TRBV7-2 and TRBJ1-3; no reliable D call. Germline V CDR1 and CDR2: SGHTA, FQGNSA. The CDR3 loop spans 14 amino acids. V lost 1 base and J 1 base, leaving 5 bases between the germline ends. As DNA, the CDR3 is TGTGCCAGCAGCTTAGGAGGGTCTGGAAACACCATATATTTT. It yields the protein CASSLGGSGNTIYF.

CDR3 region: CASSSPRIGYGRGYTF. DNA for the CDR3: TGTGCCAGCAGTTCCCCGCGGATCGGTTATGGTCGTGGCTACACCTTC. V is TRBV28 and J is TRBJ1-2, with no clear D. V gave up 4 bases and J gave up 7 bases, with 22 bases separating them. The germline V gene encodes CDR1 MDHEN and CDR2 SYDVKM. This CDR3 region has 16 residues.

This clone was counted a single time. The rearrangement joins TRBV7-2 to TRBJ1-2; D is undetermined. The germline V gene has CDR1 SGHTA and CDR2 FQGNSA. The V and J ends lost 0 bases and 8 bases respectively, with 13 bases between them. The CDR3 has 14 residues. CDR3 bases: TGTGCCAGCAGCTTAGCAGGTGGACGGGAAGGCTACACCTTC. It is translated as CASSLAGGREGYTF.

V is TRBV12-5 and J is TRBJ1-2; a weak D match, TRBD1 (6 bases). Germline CDR1 and CDR2: LGHNT and FRNRAP. V dropped 5 bases and J dropped 6 bases, with 16 bases sitting between them. The CDR3 runs 14 residues. CDR3 nucleotide sequence: TGTGCTAGTGGTGGCGGGGGGCCCTGGGATGGCTACACCTTC. Its translation: CASGGGGPWDGYTF.

The chain employs TRBV5-1 and TRBJ2-1; no clear D gene. V lost 4 bases to trimming and J lost 0 bases, with 14 bases between them. CDR1 is SGHRS, CDR2 YFSETQ, per germline. This CDR3 has 16 residues. In DNA form, the CDR3 reads TGCGCCAGCAGCACCCAGACGCCGAGCTCCTACAATGAGCAGTTCTTC. Its protein is CASSTQTPSSYNEQFF.

The rearrangement uses TRBV23-1 and TRBJ1-1; D unresolved. Being an ORF, TRBV23-1 has a function that is uncertain. V was cut by 8 bases and J by 8 bases, with 27 bases left in between. The CDR3 runs 16 residues. CDR3 bases: TGCGCCAGCCAAAAGGTAGCGGCAGGATCAGTAAGAGAAGCTTTCTTT. This gives the protein CASQKVAAGSVREAFF.

The rearrangement uses TRBV10-3 and TRBJ1-5; D gene uncertain. Trimming stripped 2 bases from V and 7 bases from J, with 9 bases between. The CDR3 is 13 amino acids. CDR1 is ENHRY, CDR2 SYGVKD, per germline. The CDR3 is CAISEEYQQPQHF. The CDR3 DNA follows: TGTGCCATCAGTGAGGAGTACCAGCAGCCCCAGCATTTT.

This clone has only a few counts. The J gene is TRBJ1-1, the V gene TRBV5-1; D gene uncertain. The CDR3 length is 12 residues. Trimming cost V 0 bases and J 3 bases, with 3 bases left between them. Looked up from germline, CDR1 is SGHRS and CDR2 is YFSETQ. CDR3: CASSLGYTEAFF. The DNA of the CDR3 is TGCGCCAGCAGCTTGGGTTACACTGAAGCTTTCTTT. The entire variable domain, with the rest obtained from reference TRBV5-1 and TRBJ1-1, is as follows: KAGVTQTPRYLIKTRGQQVTLSCSPISGHRSVSWYQQTPGQGLQFLFEYFSETQRNKGNFPGRFSGRQFSNSRSEMNVSTLELGDSALYLCASSLGYTEAFFGQGTRLTVV.

The CDR3 coding sequence is TGTGCCAGCAGCTTAGCACCCAGGGGGACGATTTCACCCCTCCACTTT. Translated: CASSLAPRGTISPLHF. This sequence joins TRBV7-2 and TRBJ1-6, with TRBD1 matching over 7 bases. The germline gives CDR1 SGHTA, CDR2 FQGNSA. The CDR3 spans 16 residues. The V gene end was trimmed by 0 bases and the J gene end by 9 bases; junction bases not matched to a gene: 8.

The chain joins TRBV5-6 to TRBJ1-5; D possibly corresponds to TRBD1 (5 bases). V dropped 4 bases and J dropped 0 bases, with 8 bases sitting between them. CDR3 length: 14 residues. Germline V lookup: CDR1 SGHDT, CDR2 YYEEEE. The CDR3 DNA sequence: TGTGCCAGCAGCCTTAGGGGTAGCAATCAGCCCCAGCATTTT. Its translation is CASSLRGSNQPQHF.

V usage is TRBV3-1 (or the pseudogene TRBV3-2) and J usage is TRBJ2-3; 10 bases are shared with TRBD2. V lost 4 bases and J lost 0; bases outside the gene matches: 4. Germline assignment: CDR1 LGHDT and CDR2 YNNKEL (reference sequence). The CDR3 has 16 residues. The CDR3 sequence: CASSRVAGGSTDTQYF. CDR3 coding DNA: TGTGCCAGCAGCCGCGTAGCGGGGGGAAGCACAGATACGCAGTATTTT.

V gene TRBV5-8 combines with J gene TRBJ1-1; TRBD1 matches 10 bases. The J segment lost 5 bases and the V segment lost 4 bases, leaving 5 bases of the junction unmatched. Per the germline V gene, CDR1 is SGHTS and CDR2 is YDEGEE. There are 14 residues in the CDR3. The CDR3 reads CASSRGQGVTEAFF. The CDR3 DNA sequence: TGTGCCAGCAGCCGAGGACAGGGGGTAACTGAAGCTTTCTTT.

The V gene is TRBV7-2, the J gene TRBJ2-7; TRBD2 might be the D (6 bases). The CDR3 extends over 16 amino acids. Germline V gene lookup returns CDR1 SGHTA and CDR2 FQGNSA. Trimming stripped 6 bases from V and 3 bases from J, with 21 bases between. The CDR3 region is CASSSPTRRGGYEQYF. CDR3 nucleotides: TGTGCCAGCAGTTCCCCCACAAGGAGGGGCGGCTACGAGCAGTACTTC.

The V and J genes are TRBV5-8 and TRBJ2-5; a weak D match, TRBD1 (5 bases). From germline, CDR1 is SGHTS and CDR2 YDEGEE. The CDR3 totals 12 residues. V gave up 0 bases and J gave up 5 bases, with 5 bases separating them. This CDR3 is CASSLDRETQYF. The CDR3 DNA sequence: TGTGCCAGCAGCTTGGACAGGGAGACCCAGTACTTC.

This clone was counted a single time. The genes are TRBV9 and TRBJ1-2; TRBD1 might be the D (5 bases). The germline V gene encodes CDR1 SGDLS and CDR2 YYNGEE. There are 15 residues in the CDR3. The germline V and J ends were trimmed by 0 bases and 0 bases, with 9 bases remaining between them. CDR3 bases: TGTGCCAGCAGCGTAGATCAGGGAGCTAACTATGGCTACACCTTC. It yields the protein CASSVDQGANYGYTF.

Comments on this clone: Other DNA sequences in this specimen translate into the identical CDR3. The rearrangement joins TRBV25-1 to TRBJ2-7; D is ambiguous. CDR1 and CDR2 from the germline V gene are MGHDK and SYGVNS. The CDR3 extends over 12 amino acids. Trimming stripped 4 bases from V and 0 bases from J, with 4 bases between. DNA for the CDR3: TGTGCCAGCAGTGTAGCCTCCTACGAGCAGTACTTC. It translates to CASSVASYEQYF.